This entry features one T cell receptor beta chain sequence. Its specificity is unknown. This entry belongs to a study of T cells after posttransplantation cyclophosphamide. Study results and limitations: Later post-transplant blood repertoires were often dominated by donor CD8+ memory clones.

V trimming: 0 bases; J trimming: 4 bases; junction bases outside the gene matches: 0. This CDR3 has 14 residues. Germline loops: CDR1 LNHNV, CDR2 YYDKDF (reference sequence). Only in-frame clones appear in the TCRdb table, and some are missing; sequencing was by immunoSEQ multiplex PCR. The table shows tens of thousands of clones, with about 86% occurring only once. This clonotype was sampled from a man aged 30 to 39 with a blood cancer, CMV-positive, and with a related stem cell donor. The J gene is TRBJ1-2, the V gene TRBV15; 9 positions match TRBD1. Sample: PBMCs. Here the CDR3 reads CATSRETGGYGYTF. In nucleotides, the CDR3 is TGTGCCACCAGCAGAGAGACAGGGGGCTATGGCTACACCTTC.